The clone carrying this TCR beta chain was counted once. This entry is derived from a study of blood T cell repertoires in COVID-19. Germline CDR1 and CDR2: SEHNR and FQNEAQ (reference sequence). V lost 2 bases, J lost 10 bases, and 8 bases lay in between. This CDR3 contains 12 residues. In the original workflow: Estimation of nucleated cell counts relied on the amplification of reference gene primers. The assay was immunoSEQ multiplex PCR, and TCRdb's table has in-frame clones only and misses some. That table furnishes V, J and clone size, whereas the DNA furnished D and trimming. The table records around 370,000 clones, 75% to 90% of them present only once.

The TCR originated in a woman aged 45-65 years with COVID-19, enrolled during active disease. Input material: peripheral blood. The genes are TRBV7-9 and TRBJ2-2; D is possibly TRBD1 (5 bases). CDR3 sequence reads: CASSLKTEELFF. The CDR3 DNA reads TGTGCCAGCAGCTTAAAGACAGAGGAGCTGTTTTTT.